Sequencing of this T cell receptor (beta chain) was carried out in a study of blood T cell repertoires in COVID-19. As handled by the study authors: For nucleated cells, counts were estimated from reference gene primer amplification. Clones were sequenced by immunoSEQ multiplex PCR, and TCRdb holds only the in-frame ones, with some missing. The V and J calls and clone size were taken over from that table, and D and trimming were inferred from the DNA. The data contain about 240,000 clones, about four fifths of them singletons. Germline assignment: CDR1 SGHRS and CDR2 YFSETQ. This CDR3 is 16 amino acids long. V was clipped by 5 bases and J by 8 bases; unmatched bases: 13.

The clonotype comes from a woman aged 18-29 years with acute or convalescent COVID-19. This sequence joins TRBV5-1 and TRBJ2-1; 10 bases map to TRBD2. Source material: peripheral blood. CDR3 region: CASRPLAGAVSDEQFF. CDR3 coding DNA: TGCGCCAGCAGGCCTCTAGCGGGAGCGGTCTCGGATGAGCAGTTCTTC.